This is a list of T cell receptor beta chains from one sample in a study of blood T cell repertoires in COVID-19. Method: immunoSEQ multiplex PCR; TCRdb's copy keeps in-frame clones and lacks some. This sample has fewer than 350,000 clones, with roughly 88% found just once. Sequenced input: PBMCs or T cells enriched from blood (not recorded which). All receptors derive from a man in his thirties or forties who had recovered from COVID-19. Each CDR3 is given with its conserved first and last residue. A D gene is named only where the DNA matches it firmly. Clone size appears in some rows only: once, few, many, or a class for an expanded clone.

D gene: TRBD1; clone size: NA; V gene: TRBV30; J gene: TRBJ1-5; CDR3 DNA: TGTGCCTGGAGTGGAACCGGGACAGATCAGCCCCAGCATTTT; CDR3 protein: CAWSGTGTDQPQHF
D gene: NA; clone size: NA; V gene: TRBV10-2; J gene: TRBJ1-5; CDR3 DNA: TGCGCCAGTCGAGAGAATAGCAATCAGCCCCAGCATTTT; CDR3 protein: CASRENSNQPQHF
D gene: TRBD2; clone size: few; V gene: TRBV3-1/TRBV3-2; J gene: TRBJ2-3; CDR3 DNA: TGTGCCAGCAGCCCGGGACTAGCCCGAAGCACAGATACGCAGTATTTT; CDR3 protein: CASSPGLARSTDTQYF
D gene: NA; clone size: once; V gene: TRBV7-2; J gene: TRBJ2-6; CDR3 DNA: TGTGCCAGCAGCTTAGCCGGTGATGGGGCCAACGTCCTGACTTTC; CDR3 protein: CASSLAGDGANVLTF
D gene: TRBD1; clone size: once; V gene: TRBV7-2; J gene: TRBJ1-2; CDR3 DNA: TGTGCCAGCAGCTTATGGGGACAGGGGGCGGGGGGCTACACCTTC; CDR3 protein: CASSLWGQGAGGYTF
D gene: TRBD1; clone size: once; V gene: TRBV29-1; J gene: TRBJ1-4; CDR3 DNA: TGCAGCGTTGAAGGGACAGGTCCTAATGAAAAACTGTTTTTT; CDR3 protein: CSVEGTGPNEKLFF
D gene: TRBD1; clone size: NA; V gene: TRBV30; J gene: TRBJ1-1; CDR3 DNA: TGTGCCTGGAGCCCAGGAGGGGACAGGGGGCGGTCTGAAGCTTTCTTT; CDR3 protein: CAWSPGGDRGRSEAFF
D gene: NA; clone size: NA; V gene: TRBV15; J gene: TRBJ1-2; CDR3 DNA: TGTGCCACCAGCAGTGGCAACTATGGCTACACCTTC; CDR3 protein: CATSSGNYGYTF
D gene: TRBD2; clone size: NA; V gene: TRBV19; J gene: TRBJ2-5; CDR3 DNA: TGTGCCAGTAGCAGGACTAGCGTTGGGGAAGAGACCCAGTACTTC; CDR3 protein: CASSRTSVGEETQYF
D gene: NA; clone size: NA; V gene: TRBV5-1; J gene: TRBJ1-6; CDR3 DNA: TGCGCCAGCAGCTTGGATCAGGGTGCGGCCCTCCACTTT; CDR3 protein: CASSLDQGAALHF
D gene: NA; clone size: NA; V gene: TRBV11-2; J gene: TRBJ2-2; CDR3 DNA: TGTGCCAGCAGCTCCAGGGTTAGCTCCGGGGAGCTGTTTTTT; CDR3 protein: CASSSRVSSGELFF
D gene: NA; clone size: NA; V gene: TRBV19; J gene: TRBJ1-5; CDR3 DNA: TGTGCCAGTAGTACGTCCTGGAGTAGCAATCAGCCCCAGCATTTT; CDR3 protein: CASSTSWSSNQPQHF
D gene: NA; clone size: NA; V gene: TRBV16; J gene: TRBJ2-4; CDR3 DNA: TGTGCCAGCAGCTCGCGACAGGCAGTCCTAACCAAAAACATTCAGTACTTC; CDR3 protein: CASSSRQAVLTKNIQYF
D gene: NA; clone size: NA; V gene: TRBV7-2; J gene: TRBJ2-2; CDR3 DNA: TGTGCCAGCAGCTTAGTCGGGGGGCCGAACACCGGGGAGCTGTTTTTT; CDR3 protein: CASSLVGGPNTGELFF
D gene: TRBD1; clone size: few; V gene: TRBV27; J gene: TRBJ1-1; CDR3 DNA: TGTGCCAGCAGTTCCCGACAGGGTGTGAACACTGAAGCTTTCTTT; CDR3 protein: CASSSRQGVNTEAFF
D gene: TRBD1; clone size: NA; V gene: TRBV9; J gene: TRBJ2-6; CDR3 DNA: TGTGCCAGCAGCGAGAGGACAGGGGGTTTGTTCTCTGGGGCCAACGTCCTGACTTTC; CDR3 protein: CASSERTGGLFSGANVLTF
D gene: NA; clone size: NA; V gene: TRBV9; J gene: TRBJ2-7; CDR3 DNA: TGTGCCAGCAGCGTAGGTCAGGGAACGGACGAGCAGTACTTC; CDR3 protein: CASSVGQGTDEQYF